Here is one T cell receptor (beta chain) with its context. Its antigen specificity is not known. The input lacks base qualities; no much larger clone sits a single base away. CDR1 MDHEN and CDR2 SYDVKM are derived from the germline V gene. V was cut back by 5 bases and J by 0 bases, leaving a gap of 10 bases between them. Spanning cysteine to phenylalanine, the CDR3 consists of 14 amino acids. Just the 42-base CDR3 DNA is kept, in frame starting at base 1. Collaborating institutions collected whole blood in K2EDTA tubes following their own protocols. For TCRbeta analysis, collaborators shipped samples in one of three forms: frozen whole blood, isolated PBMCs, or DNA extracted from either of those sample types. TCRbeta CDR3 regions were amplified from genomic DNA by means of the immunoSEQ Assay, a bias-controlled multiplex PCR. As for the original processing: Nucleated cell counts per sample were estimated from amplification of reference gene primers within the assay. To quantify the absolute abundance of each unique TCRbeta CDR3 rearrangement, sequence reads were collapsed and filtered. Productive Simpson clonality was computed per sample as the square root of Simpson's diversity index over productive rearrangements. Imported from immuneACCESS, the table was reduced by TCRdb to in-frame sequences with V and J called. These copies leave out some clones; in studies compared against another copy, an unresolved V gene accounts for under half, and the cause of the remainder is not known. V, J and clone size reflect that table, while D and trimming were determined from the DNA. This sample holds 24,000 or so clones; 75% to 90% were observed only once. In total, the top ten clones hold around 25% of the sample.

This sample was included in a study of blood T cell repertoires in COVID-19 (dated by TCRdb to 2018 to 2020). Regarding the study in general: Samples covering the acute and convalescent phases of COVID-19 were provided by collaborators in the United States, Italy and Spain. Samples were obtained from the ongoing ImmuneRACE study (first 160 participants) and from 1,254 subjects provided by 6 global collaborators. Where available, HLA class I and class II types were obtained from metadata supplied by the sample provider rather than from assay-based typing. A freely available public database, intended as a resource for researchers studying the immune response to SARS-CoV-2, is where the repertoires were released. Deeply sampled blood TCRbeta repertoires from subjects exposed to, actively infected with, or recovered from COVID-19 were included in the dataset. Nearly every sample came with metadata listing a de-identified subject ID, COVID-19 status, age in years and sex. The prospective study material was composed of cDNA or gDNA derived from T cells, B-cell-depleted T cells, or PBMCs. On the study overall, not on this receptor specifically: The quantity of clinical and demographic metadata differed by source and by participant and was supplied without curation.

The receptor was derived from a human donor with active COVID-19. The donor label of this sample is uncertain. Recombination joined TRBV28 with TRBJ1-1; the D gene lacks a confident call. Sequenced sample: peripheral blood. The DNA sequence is TGTGCCAGCAGTCCGCCGACTCTGAACACTGAAGCTTTCTTT. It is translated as CASSPPTLNTEAFF.